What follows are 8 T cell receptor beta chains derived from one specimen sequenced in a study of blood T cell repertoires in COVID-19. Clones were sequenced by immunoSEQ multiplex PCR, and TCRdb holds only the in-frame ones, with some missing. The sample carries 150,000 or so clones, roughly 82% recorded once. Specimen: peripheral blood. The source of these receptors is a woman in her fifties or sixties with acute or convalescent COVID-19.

The CDR3 is CASSAAGLAGYGELFF. CDR3 sequence (DNA): TGTGCCAGCAGCGCCGCCGGACTAGCGGGTTACGGGGAGCTGTTTTTT. The V and J genes are TRBV9 and TRBJ2-2, with 11 bases matching TRBD2. The ends lost 3 bases at V and 7 bases at J; junction bases unmatched: 8. Germline CDR1 and CDR2: SGDLS and YYNGEE. The CDR3 has 16 amino acids.

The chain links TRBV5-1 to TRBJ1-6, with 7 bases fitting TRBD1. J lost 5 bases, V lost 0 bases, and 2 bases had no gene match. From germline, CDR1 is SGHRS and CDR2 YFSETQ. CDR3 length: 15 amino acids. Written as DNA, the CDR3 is TGCGCCAGCAGCTTGGGGGACAGCAATAATTCACCCCTCCACTTT. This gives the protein CASSLGDSNNSPLHF.

This chain's CDR3 is CASSFDRLYEQYF. CDR3 nucleotides: TGTGCCAGCAGTTTCGACAGACTCTACGAGCAGTACTTC. The genes are TRBV6-2 or TRBV6-3 and TRBJ2-7, with TRBD1 as a possible D gene (5 bases). The germline CDR1 and CDR2 sequences are MNHEY and SVGEGT. CDR3 size: 13 residues. The V gene lost 4 bases and the J gene lost 3 bases, with 10 bases spanning the gap.

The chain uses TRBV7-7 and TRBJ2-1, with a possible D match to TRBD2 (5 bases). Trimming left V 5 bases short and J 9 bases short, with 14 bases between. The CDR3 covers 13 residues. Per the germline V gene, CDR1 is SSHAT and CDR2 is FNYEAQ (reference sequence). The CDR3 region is CASSITRSGEQFF. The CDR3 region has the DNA TGTGCCAGCAGCATCACTAGATCGGGTGAGCAGTTCTTC.

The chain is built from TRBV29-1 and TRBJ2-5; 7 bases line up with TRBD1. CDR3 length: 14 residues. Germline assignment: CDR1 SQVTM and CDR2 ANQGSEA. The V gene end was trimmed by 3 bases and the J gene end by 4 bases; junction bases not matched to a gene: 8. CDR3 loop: CSVDRQGIGETQYF. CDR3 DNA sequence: TGCAGCGTTGACAGACAGGGCATAGGAGAGACCCAGTACTTC.

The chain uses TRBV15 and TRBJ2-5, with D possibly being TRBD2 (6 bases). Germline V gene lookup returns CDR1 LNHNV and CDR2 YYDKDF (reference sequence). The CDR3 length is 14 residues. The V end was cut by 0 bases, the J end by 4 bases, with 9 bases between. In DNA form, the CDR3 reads TGTGCCACCAGCAGAGATCCCGGGGGAGAGACCCAGTACTTC. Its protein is CATSRDPGGETQYF.

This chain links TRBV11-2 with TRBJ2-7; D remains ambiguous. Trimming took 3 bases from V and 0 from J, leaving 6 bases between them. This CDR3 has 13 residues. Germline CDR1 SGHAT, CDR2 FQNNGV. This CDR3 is CASSFTTSYEQYF. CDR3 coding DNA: TGTGCCAGCAGCTTTACTACCTCCTACGAGCAGTACTTC. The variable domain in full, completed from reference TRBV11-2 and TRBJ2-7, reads EAGVAQSPRYKIIEKRQSVAFWCNPISGHATLYWYQQILGQGPKLLIQFQNNGVVDDSQLPKDRFSAERLKGVDSTLKIQPAKLEDSAVYLCASSFTTSYEQYFGPGTRLTVT.

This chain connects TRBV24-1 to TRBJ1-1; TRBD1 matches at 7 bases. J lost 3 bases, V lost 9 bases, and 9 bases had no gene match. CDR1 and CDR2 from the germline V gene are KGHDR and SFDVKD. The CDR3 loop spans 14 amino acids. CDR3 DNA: TGTGCCACCCATGAGGGGGCAGGATACACTGAAGCTTTCTTT. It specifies CATHEGAGYTEAFF.